Listed below are T cell receptor beta chains from one sample, sequenced in a study of post-analysis software for immune sequencing data. TCRdb itself ran the PCR reads through MiXCR, one entry per CDR3 protein. Among 800,000 to 950,000 distinct CDR3 sequences listed, around 53% were seen once. Sequencing was done on a sample of blood. The source is a girl between 10 and 17 years old with multiple sclerosis. The CDR3 runs from the conserved cysteine through the conserved F or W. The order of the fields is D gene, clone size, V gene, J gene, CDR3 protein, CDR3 DNA. A D gene is named only where the DNA matches it firmly. The size entry is marked missing in some rows and otherwise reads once, few, many or a size class.

d_call: -; clone_size: -; v_call: TRBV5-1; j_call: TRBJ2-7; cdr3_aa: CASSRGRGGRLLPSYEQYF; cdr3_nt: TGCGCCAGCAGCCGAGGGAGAGGGGGGCGCCTATTACCCTCCTACGAGCAGTACTTC
d_call: TRBD2; clone_size: few; v_call: TRBV7-3; j_call: TRBJ2-6; cdr3_aa: CASSSGLAGPISGANVLTF; cdr3_nt: TGTGCCAGCAGCTCAGGACTAGCGGGGCCAATCTCTGGGGCCAACGTCCTGACTTTC
d_call: -; clone_size: few; v_call: TRBV3-1; j_call: TRBJ2-1; cdr3_aa: CASRGTDAYNEQFF; cdr3_nt: TGTGCCAGCAGGGGGACGGACGCCTACAATGAGCAGTTCTTC
d_call: -; clone_size: -; v_call: TRBV7-7; j_call: TRBJ2-1; cdr3_aa: CASSPSSGLAHLTYNEQFF; cdr3_nt: TGTGCCAGCAGCCCCTCAAGTGGTTTGGCCCACCTCACATACAATGAGCAGTTCTTC
d_call: TRBD1; clone_size: many; v_call: TRBV12-3/TRBV12-4; j_call: TRBJ1-2; cdr3_aa: CASSWDSQGGYTF; cdr3_nt: TGTGCCAGCAGTTGGGACAGCCAGGGAGGCTACACCTTC
d_call: -; clone_size: -; v_call: TRBV3-1; j_call: TRBJ2-4; cdr3_aa: CASSQLGQGAKNIQYF; cdr3_nt: TGTGCCAGCAGCCAATTGGGGCAGGGTGCCAAAAACATTCAGTACTTC
d_call: -; clone_size: -; v_call: TRBV24-1; j_call: TRBJ2-5; cdr3_aa: CAPSVGETQYF; cdr3_nt: TGTGCCCCGAGCGTGGGAGAGACCCAGTACTTC
d_call: TRBD2; clone_size: few; v_call: TRBV5-1; j_call: TRBJ2-3; cdr3_aa: CASSWGLAQDTQYF; cdr3_nt: TGCGCCAGCAGCTGGGGACTAGCCCAAGATACGCAGTATTTT
d_call: TRBD2; clone_size: -; v_call: TRBV10-3; j_call: TRBJ2-4; cdr3_aa: CAISESGLAGGPRLAKNIQYF; cdr3_nt: TGTGCCATCAGTGAGTCCGGCCTAGCGGGAGGACCCAGACTAGCCAAAAACATTCAGTACTTC
d_call: -; clone_size: few; v_call: TRBV4-2; j_call: TRBJ2-6; cdr3_aa: CASSQEWGAGANVLTF; cdr3_nt: TGTGCCAGCAGCCAAGAATGGGGGGCTGGGGCCAACGTCCTGACTTTC
d_call: -; clone_size: -; v_call: TRBV29-1; j_call: TRBJ2-3; cdr3_aa: CSARTASGTDTQYF; cdr3_nt: TGCAGCGCCCGAACAGCTTCGGGCACAGATACGCAGTATTTT
d_call: -; clone_size: -; v_call: TRBV4-1; j_call: TRBJ2-6; cdr3_aa: CAGSQGHKSSGANVLTF; cdr3_nt: TGCGCCGGCAGCCAAGGCCATAAGAGCTCTGGGGCCAACGTCCTGACTTTC
d_call: TRBD1; clone_size: -; v_call: TRBV5-5; j_call: TRBJ2-4; cdr3_aa: CASSGSDRGSILAKNIQYF; cdr3_nt: TGTGCCAGCAGCGGGAGTGACAGGGGTTCGATCTTAGCCAAAAACATTCAGTACTTC
d_call: -; clone_size: -; v_call: TRBV12-3/TRBV12-4; j_call: TRBJ2-3; cdr3_aa: CASSYTIRGGTTDTQYF; cdr3_nt: TGTGCCAGCAGTTATACCATCAGGGGAGGGACCACAGATACGCAGTATTTT
d_call: -; clone_size: -; v_call: TRBV20-1; j_call: TRBJ2-5; cdr3_aa: CSARDIGRVQETQYF; cdr3_nt: TGCAGTGCTAGAGATATCGGCAGGGTCCAAGAGACCCAGTACTTC
d_call: -; clone_size: once; v_call: TRBV6-6; j_call: TRBJ1-1; cdr3_aa: CASSYRKQAPLNTEAFF; cdr3_nt: TGTGCCAGCAGTTATAGGAAGCAGGCACCCCTAAACACTGAAGCTTTCTTT
d_call: TRBD2; clone_size: -; v_call: TRBV24-1; j_call: TRBJ2-1; cdr3_aa: CATSDASSLGGPDEQFF; cdr3_nt: TGTGCCACCAGTGATGCCTCTTCGCTGGGAGGGCCGGATGAGCAGTTCTTC
d_call: TRBD2; clone_size: few; v_call: TRBV3-1; j_call: TRBJ2-3; cdr3_aa: CASSQDSGGDTQYF; cdr3_nt: TGTGCCAGCAGCCAAGATTCGGGAGGAGATACGCAGTATTTT
d_call: -; clone_size: -; v_call: TRBV20-1; j_call: TRBJ2-3; cdr3_aa: CSARAPSLGTDTQYF; cdr3_nt: TGCAGTGCTAGAGCGCCGAGTCTAGGCACAGATACGCAGTATTTT
d_call: -; clone_size: -; v_call: TRBV12-5; j_call: TRBJ2-7; cdr3_aa: CARTVTPRFYEQYF; cdr3_nt: TGTGCTAGGACCGTGACGCCGCGATTTTACGAGCAGTACTTC
d_call: TRBD1; clone_size: -; v_call: TRBV7-9; j_call: TRBJ2-7; cdr3_aa: CASSTRTGGPSYEQYF; cdr3_nt: TGTGCCAGCAGCACCAGGACAGGGGGGCCCTCCTACGAGCAGTACTTC
d_call: TRBD2; clone_size: few; v_call: TRBV20-1; j_call: TRBJ2-3; cdr3_aa: CSASDAGGTGDTQYF; cdr3_nt: TGCAGTGCTAGTGACGCGGGAGGAACGGGGGATACGCAGTATTTT
d_call: TRBD2; clone_size: -; v_call: TRBV6-1; j_call: TRBJ2-1; cdr3_aa: CASSVTSRRNNEQFF; cdr3_nt: TGTGCCAGCAGTGTGACTAGCCGAAGGAACAATGAGCAGTTCTTC
d_call: -; clone_size: -; v_call: TRBV29-1; j_call: TRBJ1-4; cdr3_aa: CSVTGRNSNEKLFF; cdr3_nt: TGCAGCGTAACCGGACGGAACAGTAATGAAAAACTGTTTTTT
d_call: TRBD1; clone_size: -; v_call: TRBV7-8; j_call: TRBJ2-2; cdr3_aa: CASSSTGGLNTGELFF; cdr3_nt: TGTGCCAGCAGCTCGACAGGGGGGTTGAACACCGGGGAGCTGTTTTTT
d_call: TRBD2; clone_size: few; v_call: TRBV9; j_call: TRBJ2-1; cdr3_aa: CASSVVAGVNNEQFF; cdr3_nt: TGTGCCAGCAGCGTAGTAGCGGGAGTTAACAATGAGCAGTTCTTC
d_call: TRBD2; clone_size: -; v_call: TRBV12-5; j_call: TRBJ2-5; cdr3_aa: CASGSGLAGEETQYF; cdr3_nt: TGTGCTAGTGGCTCGGGACTAGCGGGGGAGGAGACCCAGTACTTC
d_call: -; clone_size: -; v_call: TRBV24-1; j_call: TRBJ2-1; cdr3_aa: CATMGGLENNEQFF; cdr3_nt: TGTGCCACCATGGGGGGACTCGAAAACAATGAGCAGTTCTTC
d_call: -; clone_size: many; v_call: TRBV7-9; j_call: TRBJ2-7; cdr3_aa: CASSLVPYEQYF; cdr3_nt: TGTGCCAGCAGCTTAGTGCCCTACGAGCAGTACTTC
d_call: -; clone_size: -; v_call: TRBV6-6; j_call: TRBJ1-1; cdr3_aa: CASRRGEYAEAFF; cdr3_nt: TGTGCCAGCAGGCGGGGCGAGTACGCTGAAGCTTTCTTT
d_call: TRBD1; clone_size: -; v_call: TRBV10-3; j_call: TRBJ1-2; cdr3_aa: CATVRTGMNYGYTF; cdr3_nt: TGTGCCACCGTTCGGACAGGAATGAACTATGGCTACACCTTC
d_call: TRBD1; clone_size: -; v_call: TRBV27; j_call: TRBJ2-4; cdr3_aa: CASSLEGGLAKNIQYF; cdr3_nt: TGTGCCAGCAGTTTAGAAGGGGGCTTAGCCAAAAACATTCAGTACTTC
d_call: TRBD1; clone_size: few; v_call: TRBV29-1; j_call: TRBJ2-7; cdr3_aa: CSVVSDRGVGEQYF; cdr3_nt: TGCAGCGTTGTTTCGGACAGGGGAGTAGGCGAGCAGTACTTC
d_call: TRBD1; clone_size: -; v_call: TRBV20-1; j_call: TRBJ2-7; cdr3_aa: CSARDIGDRGTYEQYF; cdr3_nt: TGCAGTGCTAGAGATATCGGCGACAGGGGTACCTACGAGCAGTACTTC
d_call: -; clone_size: once; v_call: TRBV28; j_call: TRBJ2-4; cdr3_aa: CASSEGQGGKNIQYF; cdr3_nt: TGTGCCAGCAGTGAAGGACAGGGAGGGAAAAACATTCAGTACTTT
d_call: -; clone_size: many; v_call: TRBV29-1; j_call: TRBJ2-5; cdr3_aa: CSAYDSQETQYF; cdr3_nt: TGCAGCGCCTATGACAGCCAAGAGACCCAGTACTTC
d_call: -; clone_size: -; v_call: TRBV20-1; j_call: TRBJ1-5; cdr3_aa: CSAATAPDSNQPQHF; cdr3_nt: TGCAGTGCAGCGACCGCCCCGGATAGCAATCAGCCCCAGCATTTT
d_call: TRBD1; clone_size: -; v_call: TRBV20-1; j_call: TRBJ2-4; cdr3_aa: CSAGQGSDIQYF; cdr3_nt: TGCAGTGCTGGACAGGGTTCAGACATTCAGTACTTC
d_call: TRBD2; clone_size: -; v_call: TRBV2; j_call: TRBJ2-5; cdr3_aa: CASSETSGMNQETQYF; cdr3_nt: TGTGCCAGCAGTGAAACTAGCGGGATGAACCAAGAGACCCAGTACTTC
d_call: -; clone_size: -; v_call: TRBV4-1; j_call: TRBJ2-1; cdr3_aa: CASSQEGGLYNEQFF; cdr3_nt: TGCGCCAGCAGCCAAGAGGGGGGCCTCTACAATGAGCAGTTCTTC
d_call: TRBD2; clone_size: -; v_call: TRBV14; j_call: TRBJ2-7; cdr3_aa: CASSQDRIGLAISEQYF; cdr3_nt: TGTGCCAGCAGCCAAGACCGAATCGGACTAGCGATAAGCGAGCAGTACTTC
d_call: -; clone_size: -; v_call: TRBV6-1; j_call: TRBJ2-1; cdr3_aa: CASSENSVLNYYNEQFF; cdr3_nt: TGTGCCAGCAGTGAAAATTCCGTGTTGAACTACTACAATGAGCAGTTCTTC
d_call: TRBD2; clone_size: -; v_call: TRBV7-9; j_call: TRBJ2-1; cdr3_aa: CASSSRGGDVLYNEQFF; cdr3_nt: TGTGCCAGCAGCTCAAGGGGAGGGGATGTGCTCTACAATGAGCAGTTCTTC
d_call: -; clone_size: -; v_call: TRBV6-1; j_call: TRBJ2-1; cdr3_aa: CASMSLNEQFF; cdr3_nt: TGTGCCAGCATGTCGCTCAATGAGCAGTTCTTC
d_call: -; clone_size: -; v_call: TRBV7-2; j_call: TRBJ1-5; cdr3_aa: CASSLSTGFNQPQHF; cdr3_nt: TGTGCCAGCAGCTTATCCACGGGATTCAATCAGCCCCAGCATTTT
d_call: TRBD2; clone_size: once; v_call: TRBV20-1; j_call: TRBJ2-7; cdr3_aa: CSAPRLAGPYEQYF; cdr3_nt: TGCAGTGCTCCCCGACTAGCGGGCCCCTACGAGCAGTACTTC
d_call: TRBD2; clone_size: few; v_call: TRBV2; j_call: TRBJ2-3; cdr3_aa: CASGGLAGNTDTQYF; cdr3_nt: TGTGCCAGCGGGGGACTAGCGGGCAACACAGATACGCAGTATTTT
d_call: -; clone_size: -; v_call: TRBV29-1; j_call: TRBJ2-3; cdr3_aa: CSVDGTDNTDTQYF; cdr3_nt: TGCAGCGTTGATGGGACGGACAACACAGATACGCAGTATTTT
d_call: TRBD1; clone_size: -; v_call: TRBV7-2; j_call: TRBJ2-7; cdr3_aa: CAGSDVGQGTLYEQYF; cdr3_nt: TGTGCCGGCAGCGACGTTGGACAGGGAACACTATACGAGCAGTACTTC
d_call: -; clone_size: once; v_call: TRBV2; j_call: TRBJ2-7; cdr3_aa: CASRFSGDEQYF; cdr3_nt: TGTGCCAGCAGGTTCTCCGGGGACGAGCAGTACTTC
d_call: -; clone_size: -; v_call: TRBV27; j_call: TRBJ2-1; cdr3_aa: CASSFGGAEHQQFF; cdr3_nt: TGTGCCAGCAGTTTTGGGGGCGCCGAGCACCAGCAGTTCTTC
d_call: -; clone_size: -; v_call: TRBV19; j_call: TRBJ2-1; cdr3_aa: CASSFSRGIEQFF; cdr3_nt: TGTGCCAGTAGTTTCTCACGGGGAATTGAGCAGTTCTTC
d_call: -; clone_size: once; v_call: TRBV5-1; j_call: TRBJ1-1; cdr3_aa: CASSLGWGANTEAFF; cdr3_nt: TGCGCCAGCAGCTTGGGTTGGGGCGCGAACACTGAAGCTTTCTTT
d_call: TRBD1; clone_size: once; v_call: TRBV7-2; j_call: TRBJ1-4; cdr3_aa: CASSLGPGQNEKLFF; cdr3_nt: TGTGCCAGCAGCTTAGGCCCGGGACAGAATGAAAAACTGTTTTTT